The 9 T cell receptor beta chains in this list originate from one sample, sequenced in a study of T cell responses to AZD1222 COVID-19 vaccine. TCRdb's table, derived via immunoSEQ multiplex PCR, lists solely in-frame clones and lacks some. This sample carries some 150,000 clones, about 90% of them seen once, and the ten largest clones take 4% to 6%. The sequences come from peripheral blood, collected on day 0 of AZD1222 vaccination. The receptors were gathered from an adult in good health.

The chain carries TRBV23-1 and TRBJ1-3, with D perhaps matching TRBD1 (6 bases). TRBV23-1 is identified as an open reading frame with a role that is uncertain. V shed 0 bases and J shed 0 bases, with 15 bases lying between them. The CDR3 has 18 amino acids. The CDR3 loop is CASSQSLRGRSSGNTIYF. The DNA of the CDR3 is TGCGCCAGCAGTCAATCTCTTCGGGGGCGAAGCTCTGGAAACACCATATATTTT.

The chain carries TRBV23-1 and TRBJ1-3; no clear D gene. TRBV23-1 is classed as an ORF, of uncertain function. Trimming pared 1 base from V and 4 bases from J, leaving 8 bases between. The CDR3 sequence is 14 residues long. Here the CDR3 DNA reads TGCGCCAGCAGTCAATTCCCTGAAGGAAACACCATATATTTT. Protein sequence: CASSQFPEGNTIYF.

The chain carries TRBV29-1 and TRBJ1-5, with 8 bases fitting TRBD1. J gave up 5 bases and V 5 bases, and 8 bases lay outside the gene matches. The CDR3 spans 14 residues. Germline assignment: CDR1 SQVTM and CDR2 ANQGSEA. CDR3 loop: CSVHKGQGYQPQHF. CDR3 nucleotides: TGCAGCGTTCATAAAGGACAGGGCTATCAGCCCCAGCATTTT.

This clone was found once. This sequence joins TRBV3-1 (or the pseudogene TRBV3-2) and TRBJ2-1; D remains unclear. Trimming pared 6 bases from V and 4 bases from J, leaving 10 bases between. The CDR3 contains 13 residues. Germline loops: CDR1 LGHDT, CDR2 YNNKEL (reference sequence). Written as DNA, the CDR3 is TGTGCCAGCAGTAGCCCATTGTACAATGAGCAGTTCTTC. The encoded protein is CASSSPLYNEQFF.

This sequence joins TRBV9 and TRBJ2-7; 7 bases map to TRBD2. The CDR3 sequence is 15 residues long. In germline, CDR1 is SGDLS, CDR2 YYNGEE. Trimming cost V 4 bases and J 3 bases; bases outside gene matches: 10. CDR3 in amino acids: CASSRRDYPNYEQYF. CDR3 in DNA: TGTGCCAGCAGCAGGCGGGACTACCCAAACTACGAGCAGTACTTC.

The sample holds a few counts of this clone. The genes are TRBV6-2 or TRBV6-3 and TRBJ1-1; D is undetermined. The germline V and J ends were trimmed by 6 bases and 1 base, with 9 bases remaining between them. CDR3 length: 13 amino acids. CDR1 and CDR2 from the germline V gene are MNHEY and SVGEGT. The CDR3 spells CASSPAGNTEAFF. As DNA, the CDR3 is TGTGCCAGCAGCCCGGCGGGGAACACTGAAGCTTTCTTT.

The sample holds one count of this clone. The chain recombines TRBV7-2 with TRBJ2-7; 10 bases match TRBD2. Trimming took 7 bases from V and 3 from J; bases not matched to a gene: 9. Per the germline V gene, CDR1 is SGHTA and CDR2 is FQGNSA. This CDR3 contains 15 residues. The CDR3 loop is CASTPRLAGYYEQYF. The CDR3 DNA is TGTGCCAGCACCCCAAGACTAGCGGGTTACTACGAGCAGTACTTC.

The chain uses TRBV2 and TRBJ1-6, with D unresolved. The CDR3 loop spans 14 amino acids. The germline V gene encodes CDR1 SNHLY and CDR2 FYNNEI. V was cut by 4 bases and J by 8 bases, with 12 bases left in between. The CDR3 nucleotides read TGTGCCAGCAGTGCGTTGGGGTACGATTCACCCCTCCACTTT. This codes for CASSALGYDSPLHF.

The chain links TRBV19 to TRBJ2-7; TRBD1 agrees at 10 bases. This CDR3 is built from 14 residues. Trimming removed 3 bases from V and 6 bases from J; junction bases left unmatched: 5. Germline V CDR1 and CDR2: LNHDA, SQIVND (reference sequence). The CDR3 sequence is CASSIGQGVIEQYF. CDR3 nucleotides: TGTGCCAGTAGTATCGGACAGGGGGTAATCGAGCAGTACTTC. Supplemented by reference TRBV19 and TRBJ2-7, the full variable domain reads DGGITQSPKYLFRKEGQNVTLSCEQNLNHDAMYWYRQDPGQGLRLIYYSQIVNDFQKGDIAEGYSVSREKKESFPLTVTSAQKNPTAFYLCASSIGQGVIEQYFGPGTRLTVT.